One sample yielded the 29 T cell receptor beta chains listed below, sequenced in a study of beta chain features in type 1 diabetes. The authors reverse transcribed all of the isolated RNA, so sequencing captured expressed TCRB transcripts. Using immunoSEQ multiplex PCR, the repertoire was profiled, and TCRdb retains in-frame clones only, with some absent. Among hundreds of thousands of clones listed, about 15% were seen once. Material for sequencing was naive CD4+ T cells from blood. The receptors here all came from a man aged 25-40 years in good health.

This clone was seen more than once but under ten times. The chain links TRBV14 to TRBJ2-5; D is ambiguous. CDR3 length: 12 amino acids. The germline V and J ends were trimmed by 4 bases and 5 bases, with 8 bases remaining between them. The germline V gene has CDR1 SGHDN and CDR2 FVKESK. The CDR3 coding sequence is TGTGCCAGCAGCCCCTCATCGGAGACCCAGTACTTC. This sequence encodes CASSPSSETQYF.

This clone showed up just a few times. J is TRBJ2-3 and V is TRBV7-6; 8 nucleotides match TRBD1. The CDR3 totals 15 residues. Germline V lookup: CDR1 SGHVS, CDR2 FNYEAQ. Trimming at V came to 5 bases and at J to 3 bases, leaving 7 bases not matched to a gene. CDR3 DNA sequence: TGTGCCAGCAGCACAGGGGGACAACCAACAGATACGCAGTATTTT. Translated: CASSTGGQPTDTQYF.

The rearrangement joins TRBV11-1 to TRBJ2-1; D gene uncertain. Trimming took off 4 bases at V and 8 bases at J, with 9 bases between the two ends. CDR3 size: 12 residues. The germline CDR1 and CDR2 sequences are SGHAT and FQDESV (reference sequence). CDR3 sequence (DNA): TGTGCCAGCAGCTCCGGTGGAGATGAGCAGTTCTTC. Its protein is CASSSGGDEQFF.

The chain has TRBV7-2 and TRBJ2-1; unclear D gene. The CDR3 has 16 residues. Deletions cut 0 bases from V and 2 bases from J, with 11 bases between. The germline gives CDR1 SGHTA, CDR2 FQGNSA. CDR3 amino acids: CASSLALGETYNEQFF. Written as DNA, the CDR3 is TGTGCCAGCAGCTTAGCCCTTGGGGAAACCTACAATGAGCAGTTCTTC.

This clone was detected only a few times. The chain combines TRBV30 with TRBJ1-2, with D possibly being TRBD1 (6 bases). This CDR3 region has 14 residues. Germline V gene sequence: CDR1 GTSNPN, CDR2 SVGIG (reference sequence). Trimming removed 2 bases at V and 4 bases at J, with 14 bases between. Here the CDR3 DNA reads TGTGCCTGGAGTCCCGGGGTACAGGGCTATGGCTACACCTTC. It yields the protein CAWSPGVQGYGYTF.

The chain carries TRBV25-1 and TRBJ1-2; tentatively, D is TRBD1 (5 bases). Trimming removed 3 bases at V and 6 bases at J, with 14 bases between. The CDR3 has 14 residues. Germline CDR1 is MGHDK and CDR2 is SYGVNS. The chain's CDR3 is CASSDRGIVDGYTF. The DNA for the CDR3 is TGTGCCAGCAGTGATCGGGGGATTGTTGATGGCTACACCTTC.

The chain recombines TRBV29-1 with TRBJ1-2, with 7 bases fitting TRBD1. Germline CDR1 and CDR2: SQVTM and ANQGSEA. The ends lost 1 base at V and 3 bases at J; junction bases unmatched: 5. This CDR3 has 14 residues. In nucleotides, the CDR3 is TGCAGCGTTGAAGCACAGGGGAGGTACTATGGCTACACCTTC. Residues: CSVEAQGRYYGYTF.

In its sample, this clone was seen a few times. This chain uses TRBV29-1 with TRBJ2-7, with D perhaps matching TRBD1 or TRBD2 (5 bases each). V was shortened by 8 bases and J by 6 bases, with 26 bases between the two germline ends. Germline V gene lookup returns CDR1 SQVTM and CDR2 ANQGSEA. The CDR3 sequence is 15 residues long. The CDR3 spells CSISPGTGEFVEQYF. The CDR3, as DNA: TGCAGCATCTCTCCGGGGACCGGGGAGTTTGTCGAGCAGTACTTC.

The rearrangement uses TRBV4-1 and TRBJ2-3; no definite D call. CDR1 MGHRA and CDR2 YSYEKL come from the germline V gene. Trimming took 2 bases from V and 4 from J, leaving 7 bases between them. The CDR3 length is 13 residues. The CDR3 loop is CASSQSAADTQYF. CDR3 nucleotide sequence: TGCGCCAGCAGCCAATCGGCGGCAGATACGCAGTATTTT.

This clone has only a few counts. This chain joins TRBV15 and TRBJ2-5; a possible D gene is TRBD2 (5 bases). The CDR3 loop spans 16 amino acids. Germline CDR1 reads LNHNV; CDR2 reads YYDKDF (reference sequence). V gave up 1 base and J gave up 4 bases, with 16 bases separating them. Written as DNA, the CDR3 is TGTGCCACCAGCAGAGGTCCGACCCTGAGGGCAGAGACCCAGTACTTC. Protein: CATSRGPTLRAETQYF. The whole variable domain, remainder taken from reference TRBV15 and TRBJ2-5, is DAMVIQNPRYQVTQFGKPVTLSCSQTLNHNVMYWYQQKSSQAPKLLFHYYDKDFNNEADTPDNFQSRRPNTSFCFLDIRSPGLGDTAMYLCATSRGPTLRAETQYFGPGTRLLVL.

This clone was detected only a few times. The chain uses TRBV18 and TRBJ2-1; TRBD1 matches at 8 bases. J lost 7 bases, V lost 4 bases, and 9 bases had no gene match. The germline V gene encodes CDR1 KGHSH and CDR2 LQKENI. This CDR3 has 15 amino acids. This CDR3 reads CASSQGQGRVNEQFF. In nucleotides, the CDR3 is TGTGCCAGCTCACAAGGACAGGGTCGGGTGAATGAGCAGTTCTTC.

This chain links TRBV2 with TRBJ2-3; TRBD1 or TRBD2 may be the D gene (6 bases each). Germline CDR1 SNHLY, CDR2 FYNNEI. Deletions cut 6 bases from V and 4 bases from J, with 14 bases between. This CDR3 has 14 amino acids. This chain's CDR3 is CASSGTRGADTQYF. The CDR3 DNA sequence: TGTGCCAGCAGCGGGACAAGGGGGGCAGATACGCAGTATTTT.

The V call is TRBV5-1, the J call TRBJ1-2; D is undetermined. Germline assignment: CDR1 SGHRS and CDR2 YFSETQ. Trimming stripped 6 bases from V and 3 bases from J, with 12 bases between. This CDR3 region has 13 residues. The CDR3 DNA reads as TGCGCCAGCACTCCGAATGGGGACTATGGCTACACCTTC. This codes for CASTPNGDYGYTF.

This chain uses TRBV5-1 with TRBJ2-3; 10 bases agree with TRBD2. Germline CDR1 reads SGHRS; CDR2 reads YFSETQ. V shed 0 bases and J 7 bases; nucleotides not matched to a gene: 8. The CDR3 contains 16 residues. The CDR3 reads CASSLVPAGGPHTQYF. DNA of the CDR3: TGCGCCAGCAGCTTGGTCCCAGCGGGAGGGCCCCATACGCAGTATTTT.

The rearrangement links TRBV7-2 to TRBJ2-1, with 9 bases identical to TRBD2. The CDR3 contains 16 residues. The J segment lost 4 bases and the V segment lost 5 bases, leaving 9 bases of the junction unmatched. Germline V gene sequence: CDR1 SGHTA, CDR2 FQGNSA. This chain's CDR3 is CASSSVLAGPYNEQFF. The CDR3 DNA is TGTGCCAGCAGCAGCGTTCTAGCGGGGCCTTACAATGAGCAGTTCTTC.

This clone was found a few times. The rearrangement joins TRBV9 to TRBJ2-2; 7 nucleotides agree with TRBD1. Germline V lookup: CDR1 SGDLS, CDR2 YYNGEE. V lost 4 bases to trimming and J lost 1 base; unmatched junction nucleotides: 4. The CDR3 totals 15 residues. The CDR3 nucleotides are TGTGCCAGCAGCCCGGGACAGCAGAACACCGGGGAGCTGTTTTTT. It specifies CASSPGQQNTGELFF.

The table lists this clone with a few counts. This chain joins TRBV7-2 and TRBJ2-1; D gene uncertain. Germline V gene lookup returns CDR1 SGHTA and CDR2 FQGNSA. This CDR3 comprises 13 residues. V was trimmed by 5 bases and J by 12 bases, leaving 17 bases between them. The CDR3 DNA follows: TGTGCCAGCAGCCGTGACTTAGCCGGCGGGCAGTTCTTC. Translating it yields CASSRDLAGGQFF.

V gene TRBV19 combines with J gene TRBJ2-3, with 11 nucleotides matching TRBD2. In germline, CDR1 is LNHDA, CDR2 SQIVND (reference sequence). This CDR3 comprises 15 residues. The V gene end was trimmed by 6 bases and the J gene end by 2 bases; junction bases not matched to a gene: 4. CDR3 DNA: TGTGCCAGTAGACAGACTAGCGGGACCACAGATACGCAGTATTTT. This gives the protein CASRQTSGTTDTQYF. Using reference TRBV19 and TRBJ2-3 for the parts outside the CDR3, the full variable domain is DGGITQSPKYLFRKEGQNVTLSCEQNLNHDAMYWYRQDPGQGLRLIYYSQIVNDFQKGDIAEGYSVSREKKESFPLTVTSAQKNPTAFYLCASRQTSGTTDTQYFGPGTRLTVL.

This clone was detected a few times. J is TRBJ2-5 and V is TRBV5-4, with D perhaps matching TRBD1 or TRBD2 (5 bases each). There are 15 residues in the CDR3. Germline values: CDR1 SGHNT, CDR2 YYREEE (reference sequence). V lost 4 bases and J lost 1, with 14 bases in between. The CDR3 DNA reads as TGTGCCAGCAGCGGTGGGGGAGTCCGCCAAGAGACCCAGTACTTC. Translated, it gives CASSGGGVRQETQYF.

The chain employs TRBV7-3 and TRBJ2-1; D is perhaps TRBD2 (5 bases). Germline V gene lookup returns CDR1 SGHTA and CDR2 FQGTGA. V lost 2 bases and J 5 bases, leaving 10 bases between the germline ends. This CDR3 has 14 amino acids. DNA of the CDR3: TGTGCCAGCAGCTTAGGGAGCGACCACAATGAGCAGTTCTTC. This encodes CASSLGSDHNEQFF.

The table lists this clone with a few counts. The chain has TRBV7-9 and TRBJ2-1; D unresolved. CDR3 length: 12 amino acids. Trimming left V 5 bases short and J 12 bases short, with 14 bases between. Germline CDR1 and CDR2: SEHNR and FQNEAQ (reference sequence). In nucleotides, the CDR3 is TGTGCCAGCAGCCCAGAGATGGAAAGGCAGTTCTTC. Translation: CASSPEMERQFF. The full variable domain, its missing parts supplied by reference TRBV7-9 and TRBJ2-1, is DTGVSQNPRHKITKRGQNVTFRCDPISEHNRLYWYRQTLGQGPEFLTYFQNEAQLEKSRLLSDRFSAERPKGSFSTLEIQRTEQGDSAMYLCASSPEMERQFFGPGTRLTVL.

The sample holds a few counts of this clone. The V gene is TRBV18, the J gene TRBJ1-3; D gene ambiguous. The V and J ends lost 3 bases and 0 bases respectively, with 6 bases between them. Germline V CDR1 and CDR2: KGHSH, LQKENI. The CDR3 sequence is 14 residues long. CDR3 nucleotides: TGTGCCAGCTCACCGACCGACTCTGGAAACACCATATATTTT. Amino acid sequence: CASSPTDSGNTIYF.

This clone was counted only a few times. The chain employs TRBV30 and TRBJ2-7; TRBD1 or TRBD2 may be the D gene (5 bases each). Germline V lookup: CDR1 GTSNPN, CDR2 SVGIG (reference sequence). V shed 0 bases and J shed 4 bases, with 19 bases lying between them. The CDR3 is 16 amino acids. DNA for the CDR3: TGTGCCTGGAGTGTACGGAGCCCCGATGGGGGTTACGAGCAGTACGTC. Its translation: CAWSVRSPDGGYEQYV.

V usage is TRBV29-1 and J usage is TRBJ1-1; D uncertain. Germline V gene data show CDR1 as SQVTM and CDR2 as ANQGSEA. There are 14 residues in the CDR3. The V end was cut by 2 bases, the J end by 1 base, with 11 bases between. The CDR3 region has the DNA TGCAGCGTTGAATACGGCAGTTGGAACACTGAAGCTTTCTTT. Encoded protein: CSVEYGSWNTEAFF.

The CDR3 here is CASSLGPASNEQFF. The DNA of the CDR3 is TGCGCCAGCAGCTTGGGCCCCGCCAGCAATGAGCAGTTCTTC. The rearrangement links TRBV5-1 to TRBJ2-1, with D hard to call. Germline V lookup: CDR1 SGHRS, CDR2 YFSETQ. With 0 bases removed from V and 6 bases from J, the gap between germline ends came to 10 bases. CDR3 length: 14 amino acids.

This chain connects TRBV30 to TRBJ2-1; D could derive from TRBD1 or TRBD2 (5 bases each). CDR3 size: 13 residues. CDR1 is GTSNPN, CDR2 SVGIG, per germline (reference sequence). Trimming removed 3 bases from V and 4 bases from J, with 10 bases in between. CDR3 sequence reads: CAWSRGDYNEQFF. The CDR3, as DNA: TGTGCCTGGAGCAGAGGGGATTACAATGAGCAGTTCTTC.

V is TRBV10-3 and J is TRBJ2-4, with D tentatively TRBD2 (6 bases). V dropped 10 bases and J dropped 2 bases, with 9 bases sitting between them. The germline CDR1 and CDR2 sequences are ENHRY and SYGVKD. The CDR3 has 12 amino acids. In DNA form, the CDR3 reads TGTGCCACCCGGGAGACCAAAAACATTCAGTACTTC. Amino acids: CATRETKNIQYF.

The genes are TRBV6-1 and TRBJ2-3, with D maybe TRBD1 (6 bases). Germline-derived CDR1 and CDR2 are MNHNS and SASEGT. Trimming took off 4 bases at V and 2 bases at J, with 10 bases between the two ends. This CDR3 region has 14 residues. The CDR3 DNA sequence: TGTGCCAGCAGTGGACAGGTTAACACAGATACGCAGTATTTT. Its protein product is CASSGQVNTDTQYF.

The chain is built from TRBV5-1 and TRBJ1-1; D is unresolved. Germline V CDR1 and CDR2: SGHRS, YFSETQ. The ends were cut back, 1 base at V and 4 bases at J, with 14 bases in the middle. CDR3 size: 15 residues. The CDR3 sequence: CASSLPKAPITEAFF. The CDR3 coding sequence is TGCGCCAGCAGCTTGCCAAAAGCTCCCATCACTGAAGCTTTCTTT.